This TCR beta chain was sequenced for a study of cytomegalovirus exposure and HLA in healthy donors. Primers included in the PCR were 60 Vbeta and 13 Jbeta primers. Libraries were prepared by immunoSEQ multiplex PCR; TCRdb keeps only in-frame clonotypes and omits some of them. In the table there are roughly 98,000 clones, approximately 74% of which are singletons. CDR1 and CDR2 from the germline V gene are MNHEY and SVGAGI. Trimming shortened V by 4 bases and J by 0 bases, and 3 bases separated the two germline ends. The CDR3 runs 13 residues. Note on this clone: What it recognizes is unknown.

Study results and limitations: In a later analysis, parvovirus B19, influenza, CMV and Epstein-Barr virus appeared linked to several top co-occurrence clusters.

The chain couples TRBV6-5 to TRBJ1-4; D remains ambiguous. The sample comprised PBMCs. The sequence was obtained from a female donor in good health and CMV-seropositive. CDR3 sequence reads: CASSSSTNEKLFF. The CDR3 DNA reads as TGTGCCAGCAGTTCATCAACTAATGAAAAACTGTTTTTT.